The 27 T cell receptor beta chains presented below share a single source sample, sequenced in a study of blood T cell repertoires in COVID-19. Method: immunoSEQ multiplex PCR; TCRdb's copy keeps in-frame clones and lacks some. The profile shows approximately 200,000 clones, about 86% of them singletons. Sequencing was carried out using peripheral blood. These receptors were obtained from a man between 60 and 75 years old who had recovered from COVID-19.

The table lists this clone with a count of one. The CDR3 loop reads CASSPRPGSQHF. CDR3 DNA: TGTGCCAGCAGCCCCAGGCCAGGATCCCAGCATTTT. The gene calls are TRBV7-2 and TRBJ1-5, with unresolved D. Germline V CDR1 and CDR2: SGHTA, FQGNSA. V lost 5 bases, J lost 11 bases, and 13 bases lay in between. There are 12 residues in the CDR3. The full variable domain, rest sourced from reference TRBV7-2 and TRBJ1-5, is GAGVSQSPSNKVTEKGKDVELRCDPISGHTALYWYRQSLGQGLEFLIYFQGNSAPDKSGLPSDRFSAERTGGSVSTLTIQRTQQEDSAVYLCASSPRPGSQHFGDGTRLSIL.

The chain links TRBV6-2 or TRBV6-3 to TRBJ1-6, with 9 bases fitting TRBD1. CDR3 length: 19 residues. After removal of 6 bases from V and 1 base from J, the junction contained 13 bases not matched to a gene. The germline gives CDR1 MNHEY, CDR2 SVGEGT. CDR3 DNA sequence: TGTGCCAGCAGCCGGGCCACAGGGGGCGCCCAGTCCTATAATTCACCCCTCCACTTT. Protein sequence: CASSRATGGAQSYNSPLHF.

The DNA for the CDR3 is TGTGCCAGCAGCTTACGCAGGGGGAATTCACCCCTCCACTTT. It yields the protein CASSLRRGNSPLHF. The chain combines TRBV6-2 or TRBV6-3 with TRBJ1-6, with 7 bases matching TRBD1. V dropped 6 bases and J dropped 7; count of bases not matched to a gene: 6. CDR1 is MNHEY, CDR2 SVGEGT, per germline. There are 14 residues in the CDR3.

CDR3 in DNA: TGTGCCAGCAGCTTATCGACTAGCGGGGTTCGGAATACGCAGTATTTT. It translates to CASSLSTSGVRNTQYF. This rearrangement joins TRBV9 to TRBJ2-3; 11 bases are a match to TRBD2. Germline lookup yields CDR1 SGDLS and CDR2 YYNGEE. The CDR3 covers 16 residues. Germline trimming cut 4 bases from V and 7 bases from J; bases unmatched to any gene: 11. Combining the CDR3 with reference TRBV9 and TRBJ2-3 gives the whole variable domain DSGVTQTPKHLITATGQRVTLRCSPRSGDLSVYWYQQSLDQGLQFLIQYYNGEERAKGNILERFSAQQFPDLHSELNLSSLELGDSALYFCASSLSTSGVRNTQYFGPGTRLTVL.

The rearrangement uses TRBV13 and TRBJ2-3; 12 nucleotides line up with TRBD2. The length of the CDR3 is 17 residues. CDR1 is PRHDT and CDR2 is FYEKMQ in the germline V gene (reference sequence). V lost 5 bases and J lost 0; bases outside the gene matches: 6. DNA for the CDR3: TGTGCCAGCAGCCTGGACGGGACTAGCGGGAGCACAGATACGCAGTATTTT. Translating it yields CASSLDGTSGSTDTQYF.

The chain links TRBV7-3 to TRBJ1-2; 9 bases match TRBD1. CDR1 is SGHTA and CDR2 is FQGTGA in the germline V gene. V was clipped by 4 bases and J by 2 bases; unmatched bases: 5. This CDR3 contains 15 residues. DNA for the CDR3: TGTGCCAGCAGCTCCGGACAGGGGACAAACTATGGCTACACCTTC. Protein product: CASSSGQGTNYGYTF.

This CDR3 is CASSAESVSNTEAFF. In nucleotides, the CDR3 is TGTGCCAGCAGCGCCGAGTCTGTCTCGAACACTGAAGCTTTCTTT. The rearrangement uses TRBV9 and TRBJ1-1; D gene unclear. The CDR3 contains 15 residues. Per germline, CDR1 SGDLS and CDR2 YYNGEE. The germline V and J ends were trimmed by 3 bases and 1 base, with 13 bases remaining between them.

The chain carries TRBV28 and TRBJ1-2; 8 bases map to TRBD1. J was trimmed by 8 bases and V by 4 bases; bases with no gene match: 12. The CDR3 has 15 amino acids. The germline gives CDR1 MDHEN, CDR2 SYDVKM. The CDR3 sequence is CASSSSGQGTKGYTF. CDR3 bases: TGTGCCAGCAGTTCCTCCGGACAGGGAACGAAAGGCTACACCTTC.

On this clone itself: This may come from a read error, since a much larger clone is one base off. This sequence joins TRBV6-6 and TRBJ1-2; D gene unclear. Germline V CDR1 and CDR2: MNHNY, SVGAGI (reference sequence). Trimming cost V 5 bases and J 4 bases, with 5 bases left between them. This CDR3 comprises 11 residues. In DNA, the CDR3 is TGTGCCAGCAGTCACAGCTATGGCTACACCTTC. It specifies CASSHSYGYTF.

The chain is built from TRBV6-5 and TRBJ1-5; 7 bases fit TRBD1. The CDR3 contains 14 residues. The V gene end was trimmed by 4 bases and the J gene end by 3 bases; junction bases not matched to a gene: 3. Germline assignment: CDR1 MNHEY and CDR2 SVGAGI. The CDR3 loop reads CASSFTGVNQPQHF. As DNA, the CDR3 is TGTGCCAGCAGTTTTACAGGGGTCAATCAGCCCCAGCATTTT.

This chain joins TRBV5-1 and TRBJ1-5; TRBD1 agrees at 9 bases. V lost 0 bases and J lost 5; bases outside the gene matches: 6. Per germline, CDR1 SGHRS and CDR2 YFSETQ. The CDR3 has 16 residues. The CDR3, as DNA: TGCGCCAGCAGCTTGGATCCTACAGGGGGCGATCAGCCCCAGCATTTT. Residues: CASSLDPTGGDQPQHF.

V is TRBV19 and J is TRBJ2-7; weak D call: TRBD1 (6 bases). The CDR3 sequence is 15 residues long. V gave up 0 bases and J gave up 3 bases, with 12 bases separating them. In germline, CDR1 is LNHDA, CDR2 SQIVND (reference sequence). The CDR3 sequence: CASSIDRTVFYEQYF. In DNA form, the CDR3 reads TGTGCCAGTAGTATAGATAGGACAGTCTTCTACGAGCAGTACTTC.

The V gene is TRBV13, the J gene TRBJ2-3, with TRBD1 as a possible D gene (6 bases). V shed 3 bases and J shed 2 bases, with 9 bases lying between them. Germline V gene lookup returns CDR1 PRHDT and CDR2 FYEKMQ (reference sequence). The length of the CDR3 is 14 residues. The CDR3 DNA sequence: TGTGCCAGCAGCTTGGGGGCTAACACAGATACGCAGTATTTT. This translates into CASSLGANTDTQYF. The full variable domain, in which reference TRBV13 and TRBJ2-3 provide the parts outside the CDR3, is AAGVIQSPRHLIKEKRETATLKCYPIPRHDTVYWYQQGPGQDPQFLISFYEKMQSDKGSIPDRFSAQQFSDYHSELNMSSLELGDSALYFCASSLGANTDTQYFGPGTRLTVL.

The chain joins TRBV4-1 to TRBJ2-6; no clear D. Germline V lookup: CDR1 MGHRA, CDR2 YSYEKL. V lost 0 bases, J lost 4 bases, and 10 bases lay in between. The CDR3 totals 16 residues. CDR3 in amino acids: CASSQDFLGGANVLTF. CDR3 DNA sequence: TGCGCCAGCAGCCAAGATTTCCTGGGCGGGGCCAACGTCCTGACTTTC.

V gene TRBV28 combines with J gene TRBJ2-3; perhaps TRBD2 as D (5 bases). The CDR3 sequence is 16 residues long. V was pared by 6 bases and J by 1 base, with 17 bases between. CDR1 and CDR2 (germline): MDHEN, SYDVKM. The CDR3 here is CASRSGEMLGTDTQYF. Written as DNA, the CDR3 is TGTGCCAGCAGGTCCGGGGAGATGTTGGGCACAGATACGCAGTATTTT.

This clone was seen a single time. This rearrangement joins TRBV6-5 to TRBJ2-5; 9 positions match TRBD1. Germline lookup yields CDR1 MNHEY and CDR2 SVGAGI. Trimming took 5 bases from V and 5 from J; bases not matched to a gene: 9. The CDR3 is 15 amino acids. CDR3 in DNA: TGTGCCAGCAGTCGGACAGGGGCCTCCGGGGAGACCCAGTACTTC. Translated, it gives CASSRTGASGETQYF.

The J gene is TRBJ1-2, the V gene TRBV13; 9 nucleotides align to TRBD1. With V trimmed by 4 bases and J by 6 bases, 3 bases remained unmatched. This CDR3 is built from 13 residues. Germline lookup yields CDR1 PRHDT and CDR2 FYEKMQ (reference sequence). The CDR3 region is CASSSGTGNGYTF. The CDR3 DNA reads TGTGCCAGCAGCTCAGGGACAGGGAATGGCTACACCTTC.

This sequence joins TRBV7-2 and TRBJ1-1; perhaps TRBD1 as D (5 bases). This CDR3 comprises 15 residues. The germline gives CDR1 SGHTA, CDR2 FQGNSA. V lost 3 bases and J 0 bases, leaving 11 bases between the germline ends. Written as DNA, the CDR3 is TGTGCCAGCAGCTTTGTGGGGGGGATGAACACTGAAGCTTTCTTT. This codes for CASSFVGGMNTEAFF.

The V and J genes are TRBV5-4 and TRBJ1-5; D is ambiguous. The CDR3 totals 15 residues. Germline values: CDR1 SGHNT, CDR2 YYREEE (reference sequence). Trimming shortened V by 1 base and J by 2 bases, and 10 bases separated the two germline ends. CDR3 in amino acids: CASSLRESGNQPQHF. The DNA for the CDR3 is TGTGCCAGCAGCTTGAGAGAGTCTGGCAATCAGCCCCAGCATTTT.

This sequence joins TRBV4-2 and TRBJ2-3; TRBD2 matches at 12 bases. V shed 8 bases, J shed 3 bases, and the junction held 12 bases outside the gene matches. The germline CDR1 and CDR2 sequences are LGHNA and YNFKEQ. This CDR3 has 17 amino acids. DNA of the CDR3: TGTGCCAGCTCGAAGCCTAGCGGGAGGGGGAAGACAGATACGCAGTATTTT. Translation: CASSKPSGRGKTDTQYF.

This clone came up once. With a much larger clone just one base away, this may be a read error. The chain employs TRBV5-4 and TRBJ1-2; TRBD1 matches 12 bases. CDR1 and CDR2 (germline): SGHNT, YYREEE (reference sequence). J was trimmed by 4 bases and V by 0 bases; bases with no gene match: 1. CDR3 length: 15 residues. In nucleotides, the CDR3 is TGTGCCAGCAGCTTGGGGGGACAGGGGGCCTATGGCTACACCTTC. Protein sequence: CASSLGGQGAYGYTF.

This clone was seen a single time. Here the CDR3 reads CATSPGTGWLYGYTF. The CDR3 nucleotides read TGTGCCACCAGCCCCGGGACAGGGTGGTTGTATGGCTACACCTTC. This sequence joins TRBV15 and TRBJ1-2, with 9 positions matching TRBD1. V dropped 5 bases and J dropped 5; count of bases not matched to a gene: 9. CDR1 is LNHNV, CDR2 YYDKDF, per germline (reference sequence). CDR3 length: 15 amino acids.

This clone was detected only once. The V gene is TRBV21-1, the J gene TRBJ1-1. TRBV21-1 is a known pseudogene. CDR3 length equals 13 residues. CDR3 loop: CASSTPESTEAFF. The CDR3 nucleotides read TGTGCCAGCAGTACGCCGGAGAGCACTGAAGCTTTCTTT.

The rearrangement uses TRBV6-5 and TRBJ1-1; D is possibly TRBD1 (6 bases). The CDR3 is 13 residues long. Germline CDR1 is MNHEY and CDR2 is SVGAGI. V was trimmed by 11 bases and J by 5 bases, leaving 18 bases between them. CDR3 nucleotide sequence: TGTGCCGGCCTCCGCAGGGGAGGGACTGAAGCTTTCTTT. Its protein product is CAGLRRGGTEAFF.

J is TRBJ1-5 and V is TRBV7-9; TRBD1 matches 8 bases. V lost 5 bases, J lost 3 bases, and 6 bases stayed unmatched. The CDR3 has 15 residues. Germline V gene data show CDR1 as SEHNR and CDR2 as FQNEAQ (reference sequence). CDR3 in amino acids: CASSITGGPNQPQHF. The CDR3, as DNA: TGTGCCAGCAGCATCACAGGGGGTCCCAATCAGCCCCAGCATTTT.

V and J are TRBV29-1 and TRBJ2-3; 13 bases are a match to TRBD2. CDR1 and CDR2 (germline): SQVTM, ANQGSEA. V was pared by 8 bases and J by 1 base, with 3 bases of the junction left unmatched. This CDR3 has 14 residues. In DNA form, the CDR3 reads TGCAGCCTGACTAGCGGGGGGCGCACAGATACGCAGTATTTT. It encodes CSLTSGGRTDTQYF.

This chain joins TRBV7-8 and TRBJ1-3; no reliable D call. Germline-derived CDR1 and CDR2 are SGHVS and FQNEAQ. This CDR3 has 13 amino acids. V lost 5 bases and J lost 1, with 6 bases in between. In DNA form, the CDR3 reads TGTGCCAGCAGCCACTTTTCTGGAAACACCATATATTTT. Translation: CASSHFSGNTIYF.